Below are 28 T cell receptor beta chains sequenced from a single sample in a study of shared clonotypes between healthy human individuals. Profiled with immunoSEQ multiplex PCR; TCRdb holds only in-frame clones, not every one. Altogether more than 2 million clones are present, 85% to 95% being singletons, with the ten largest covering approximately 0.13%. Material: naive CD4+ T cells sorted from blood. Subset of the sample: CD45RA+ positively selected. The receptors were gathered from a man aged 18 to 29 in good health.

DNA of the CDR3: TGTGCCAGCAGTTACTCCTCTACTGTAATACTGTCGGGCCAGCATTTT. This sequence encodes CASSYSSTVILSGQHF. The chain employs TRBV6-5 and TRBJ1-5; D is uncertain. CDR1 and CDR2 from the germline V gene are MNHEY and SVGAGI. Trimming pared 0 bases from V and 12 bases from J, leaving 21 bases between. The CDR3 extends over 16 amino acids.

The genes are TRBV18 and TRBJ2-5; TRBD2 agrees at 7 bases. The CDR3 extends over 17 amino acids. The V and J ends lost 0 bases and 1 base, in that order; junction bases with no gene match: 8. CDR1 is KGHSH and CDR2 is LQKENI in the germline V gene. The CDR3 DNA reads TGTGCCAGCTCACCACCGAACAGCCCGGGGGGCCAAGAGACCCAGTACTTC. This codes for CASSPPNSPGGQETQYF. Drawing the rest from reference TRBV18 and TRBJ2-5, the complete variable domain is NAGVMQNPRHLVRRRGQEARLRCSPMKGHSHVYWYRQLPEEGLKFMVYLQKENIIDESGMPKERFSAEFPKEGPSILRIQQVVRGDSAAYFCASSPPNSPGGQETQYFGPGTRLLVL.

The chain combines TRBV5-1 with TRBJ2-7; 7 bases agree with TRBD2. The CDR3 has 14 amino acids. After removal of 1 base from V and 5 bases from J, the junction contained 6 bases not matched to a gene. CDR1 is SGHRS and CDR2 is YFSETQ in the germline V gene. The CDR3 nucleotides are TGCGCCAGCAGCTTGTTGCGGGAGACCCACGAGCAGTACTTC. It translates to CASSLLRETHEQYF.

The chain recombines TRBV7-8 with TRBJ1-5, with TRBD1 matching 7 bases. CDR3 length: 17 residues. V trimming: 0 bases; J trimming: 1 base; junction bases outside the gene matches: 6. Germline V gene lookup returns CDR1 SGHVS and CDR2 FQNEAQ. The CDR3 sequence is CASSLAAGGQSNQPQHF. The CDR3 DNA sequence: TGTGCCAGCAGCTTAGCGGCAGGGGGTCAGAGCAATCAGCCCCAGCATTTT.

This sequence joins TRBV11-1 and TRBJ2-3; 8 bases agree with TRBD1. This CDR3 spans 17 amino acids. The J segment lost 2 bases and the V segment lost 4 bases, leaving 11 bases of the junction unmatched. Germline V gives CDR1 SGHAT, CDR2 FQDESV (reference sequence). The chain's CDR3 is CASSYRTGTEFTDTQYF. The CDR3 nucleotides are TGTGCCAGCAGCTACCGGACAGGGACGGAATTCACAGATACGCAGTATTTT.

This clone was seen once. The CDR3 reads CASSLGTYNEQFF. The DNA for the CDR3 is TGTGCCAGCAGTTTGGGGACCTACAATGAGCAGTTCTTC. The genes are TRBV2 and TRBJ2-1, with D hard to call. The length of the CDR3 is 13 residues. Trimming stripped 5 bases from V and 2 bases from J, with 7 bases between. The germline V gene encodes CDR1 SNHLY and CDR2 FYNNEI.

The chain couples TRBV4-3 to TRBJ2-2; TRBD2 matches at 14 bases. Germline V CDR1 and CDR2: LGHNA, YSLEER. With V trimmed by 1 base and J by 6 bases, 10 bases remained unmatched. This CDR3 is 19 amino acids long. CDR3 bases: TGCGCCAGCAGCCAAGCCCTGACTAGCGGGAGGGCCCTGGCCGGGGAGCTGTTTTTT. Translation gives CASSQALTSGRALAGELFF.

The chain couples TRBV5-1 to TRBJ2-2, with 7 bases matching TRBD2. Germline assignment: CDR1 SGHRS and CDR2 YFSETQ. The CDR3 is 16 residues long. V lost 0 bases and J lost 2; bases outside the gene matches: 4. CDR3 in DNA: TGCGCCAGCAGCTTGGCCGAGCGGGGAAACACCGGGGAGCTGTTTTTT. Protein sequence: CASSLAERGNTGELFF. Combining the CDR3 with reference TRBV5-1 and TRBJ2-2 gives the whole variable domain KAGVTQTPRYLIKTRGQQVTLSCSPISGHRSVSWYQQTPGQGLQFLFEYFSETQRNKGNFPGRFSGRQFSNSRSEMNVSTLELGDSALYLCASSLAERGNTGELFFGEGSRLTVL.

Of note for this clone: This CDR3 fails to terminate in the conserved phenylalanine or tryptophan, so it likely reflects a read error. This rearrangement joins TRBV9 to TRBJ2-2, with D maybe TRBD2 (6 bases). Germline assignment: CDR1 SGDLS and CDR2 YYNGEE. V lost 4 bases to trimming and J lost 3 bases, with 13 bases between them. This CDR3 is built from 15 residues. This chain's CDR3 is CASSTWRGHTGELFS. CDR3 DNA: TGTGCCAGCAGCACGTGGAGGGGACACACCGGGGAGCTGTTTTCT.

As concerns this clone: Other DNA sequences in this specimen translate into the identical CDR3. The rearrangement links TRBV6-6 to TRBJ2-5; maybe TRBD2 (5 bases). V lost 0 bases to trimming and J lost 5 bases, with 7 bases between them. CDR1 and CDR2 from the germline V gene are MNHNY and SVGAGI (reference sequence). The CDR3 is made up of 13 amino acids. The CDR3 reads CASSYSTGETQYF. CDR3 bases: TGTGCCAGCAGTTACTCGACGGGGGAGACCCAGTACTTC.

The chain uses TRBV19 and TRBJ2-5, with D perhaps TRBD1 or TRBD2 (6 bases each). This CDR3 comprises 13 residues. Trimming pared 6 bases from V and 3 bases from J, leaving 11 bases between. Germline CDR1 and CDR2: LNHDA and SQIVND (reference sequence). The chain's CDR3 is CASRSGAKETQYF. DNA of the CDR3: TGTGCCAGTAGATCGGGGGCAAAAGAGACCCAGTACTTC.

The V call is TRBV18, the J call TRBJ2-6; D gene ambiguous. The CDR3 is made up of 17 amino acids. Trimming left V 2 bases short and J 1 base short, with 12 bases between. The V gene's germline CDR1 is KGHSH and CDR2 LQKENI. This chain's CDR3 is CASSPVRVGSGANVLTF. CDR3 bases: TGTGCCAGCTCACCAGTTAGGGTCGGGTCTGGGGCCAACGTCCTGACTTTC.

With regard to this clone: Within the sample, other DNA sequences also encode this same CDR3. The CDR3 region is CSVGGLANYEQYF. The CDR3 nucleotides read TGCAGCGTTGGTGGCCTAGCGAACTACGAGCAGTACTTC. The V and J genes are TRBV29-1 and TRBJ2-7; the D gene is possibly TRBD2 (6 bases). Trimming took off 4 bases at V and 3 bases at J, with 13 bases between the two ends. Looked up from germline, CDR1 is SQVTM and CDR2 is ANQGSEA. This CDR3 is built from 13 residues.

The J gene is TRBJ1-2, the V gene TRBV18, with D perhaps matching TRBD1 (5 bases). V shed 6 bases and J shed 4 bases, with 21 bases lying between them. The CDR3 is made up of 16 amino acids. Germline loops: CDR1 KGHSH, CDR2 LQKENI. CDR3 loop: CASSPIVGDSGYGYTF. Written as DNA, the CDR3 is TGTGCCAGCTCCCCGATCGTGGGGGATAGTGGCTATGGCTACACCTTC.

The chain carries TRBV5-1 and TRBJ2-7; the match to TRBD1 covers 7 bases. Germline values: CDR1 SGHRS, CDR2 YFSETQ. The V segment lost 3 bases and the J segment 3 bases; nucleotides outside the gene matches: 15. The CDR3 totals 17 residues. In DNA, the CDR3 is TGCGCCAGCAGCTCATATAAAACAGGGGACCTATACTACGAGCAGTACTTC. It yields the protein CASSSYKTGDLYYEQYF.

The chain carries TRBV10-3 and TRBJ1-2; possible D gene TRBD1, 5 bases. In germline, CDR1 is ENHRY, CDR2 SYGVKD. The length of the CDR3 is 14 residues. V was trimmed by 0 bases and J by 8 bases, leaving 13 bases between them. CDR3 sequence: CAISESPGRTGYTF. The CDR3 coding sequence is TGTGCCATCAGTGAGTCGCCGGGACGTACGGGCTACACCTTC.

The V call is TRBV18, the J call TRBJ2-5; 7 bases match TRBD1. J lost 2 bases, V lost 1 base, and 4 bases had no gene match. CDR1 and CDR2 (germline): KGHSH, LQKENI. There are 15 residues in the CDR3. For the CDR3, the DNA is TGTGCCAGCTCACCACGGGGGACAGAACAAGAGACCCAGTACTTC. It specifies CASSPRGTEQETQYF.

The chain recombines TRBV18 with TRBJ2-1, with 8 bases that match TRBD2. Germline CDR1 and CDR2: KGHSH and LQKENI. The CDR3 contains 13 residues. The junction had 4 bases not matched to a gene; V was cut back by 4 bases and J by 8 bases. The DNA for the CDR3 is TGTGCCAGCTCACTAGCGGGGTTAGATGAGCAGTTCTTC. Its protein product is CASSLAGLDEQFF.

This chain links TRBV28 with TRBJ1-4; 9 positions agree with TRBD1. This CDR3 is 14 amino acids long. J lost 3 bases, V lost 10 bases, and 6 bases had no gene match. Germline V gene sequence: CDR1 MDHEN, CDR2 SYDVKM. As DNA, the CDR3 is TGTGCCACCGTACAGGGGGCGTCTAATGAAAAACTGTTTTTT. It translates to CATVQGASNEKLFF.

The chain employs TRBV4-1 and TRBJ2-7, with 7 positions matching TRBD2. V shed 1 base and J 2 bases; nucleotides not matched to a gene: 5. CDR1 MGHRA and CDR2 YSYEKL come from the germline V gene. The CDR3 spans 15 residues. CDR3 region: CASSQVGLGPYEQYF. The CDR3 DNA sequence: TGCGCCAGCAGCCAAGTCGGACTAGGTCCCTACGAGCAGTACTTC.

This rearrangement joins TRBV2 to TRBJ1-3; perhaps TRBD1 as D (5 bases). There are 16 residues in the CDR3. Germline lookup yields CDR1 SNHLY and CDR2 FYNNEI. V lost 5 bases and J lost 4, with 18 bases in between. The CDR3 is CASSLNRATGGNTIYF. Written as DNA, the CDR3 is TGTGCCAGCAGTCTGAACCGGGCCACAGGCGGAAACACCATATATTTT.

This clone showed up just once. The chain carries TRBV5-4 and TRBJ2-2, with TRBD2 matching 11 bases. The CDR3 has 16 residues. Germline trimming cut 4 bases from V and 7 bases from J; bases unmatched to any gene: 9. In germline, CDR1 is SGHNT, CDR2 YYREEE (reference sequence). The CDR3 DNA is TGTGCCAGCAGCCGCCTAGCGGGGGGTACGAGCGGGGAGCTGTTTTTT. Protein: CASSRLAGGTSGELFF.

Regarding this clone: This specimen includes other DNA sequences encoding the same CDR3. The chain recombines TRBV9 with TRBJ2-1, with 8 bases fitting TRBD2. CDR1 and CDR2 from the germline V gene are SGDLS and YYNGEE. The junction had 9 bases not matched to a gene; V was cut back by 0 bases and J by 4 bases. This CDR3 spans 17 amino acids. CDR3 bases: TGTGCCAGCAGCGTAGCTACTAGCGGATCTTCATACAATGAGCAGTTCTTC. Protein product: CASSVATSGSSYNEQFF.

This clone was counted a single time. CDR3 DNA sequence: TGTGCCTCGTCGGACAGTTTAGGTGGGGCTTTCTTT. Amino acid sequence: CASSDSLGGAFF. The gene calls are TRBV30 and TRBJ1-1, with a possible D match to TRBD1 (6 bases). Trimming removed 7 bases at V and 11 bases at J, with 20 bases between. This CDR3 spans 12 amino acids. Germline V gene sequence: CDR1 GTSNPN, CDR2 SVGIG (reference sequence). Variable domain in full (rest from reference TRBV30 and TRBJ1-1): SQTIHQWPATLVQPVGSPLSLECTVEGTSNPNLYWYRQAAGRGLQLLFYSVGIGQISSEVPQNLSASRPQDRQFILSSKKLLLSDSGFYLCASSDSLGGAFFGQGTRLTVV.

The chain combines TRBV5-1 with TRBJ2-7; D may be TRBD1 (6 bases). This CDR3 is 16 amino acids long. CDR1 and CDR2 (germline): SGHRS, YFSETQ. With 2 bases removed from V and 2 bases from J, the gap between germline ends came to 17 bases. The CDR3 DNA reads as TGCGCCAGCAGCTTCACCGGACAGATTGCCCCCTACGAGCAGTACTTC. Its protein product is CASSFTGQIAPYEQYF.

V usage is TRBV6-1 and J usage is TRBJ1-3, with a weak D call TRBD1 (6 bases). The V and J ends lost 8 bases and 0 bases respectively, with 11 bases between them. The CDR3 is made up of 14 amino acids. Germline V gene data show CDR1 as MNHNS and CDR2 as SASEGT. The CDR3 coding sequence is TGTGCCAGCGCAGGGGTTTTCTCTGGAAACACCATATATTTT. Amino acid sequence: CASAGVFSGNTIYF.

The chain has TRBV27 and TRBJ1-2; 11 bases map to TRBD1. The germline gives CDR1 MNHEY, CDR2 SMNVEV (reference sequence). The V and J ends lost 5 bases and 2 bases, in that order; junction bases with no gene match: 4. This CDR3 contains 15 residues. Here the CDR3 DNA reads TGTGCCAGCAGTAGGACAGGGGGCTCCAACTATGGCTACACCTTC. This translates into CASSRTGGSNYGYTF.

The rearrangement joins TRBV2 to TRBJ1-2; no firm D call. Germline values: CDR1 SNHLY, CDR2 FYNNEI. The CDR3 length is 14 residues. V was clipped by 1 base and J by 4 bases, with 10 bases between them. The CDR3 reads CASSEEARAYGYTF. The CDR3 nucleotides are TGTGCCAGCAGTGAAGAGGCCAGAGCCTATGGCTACACCTTC.